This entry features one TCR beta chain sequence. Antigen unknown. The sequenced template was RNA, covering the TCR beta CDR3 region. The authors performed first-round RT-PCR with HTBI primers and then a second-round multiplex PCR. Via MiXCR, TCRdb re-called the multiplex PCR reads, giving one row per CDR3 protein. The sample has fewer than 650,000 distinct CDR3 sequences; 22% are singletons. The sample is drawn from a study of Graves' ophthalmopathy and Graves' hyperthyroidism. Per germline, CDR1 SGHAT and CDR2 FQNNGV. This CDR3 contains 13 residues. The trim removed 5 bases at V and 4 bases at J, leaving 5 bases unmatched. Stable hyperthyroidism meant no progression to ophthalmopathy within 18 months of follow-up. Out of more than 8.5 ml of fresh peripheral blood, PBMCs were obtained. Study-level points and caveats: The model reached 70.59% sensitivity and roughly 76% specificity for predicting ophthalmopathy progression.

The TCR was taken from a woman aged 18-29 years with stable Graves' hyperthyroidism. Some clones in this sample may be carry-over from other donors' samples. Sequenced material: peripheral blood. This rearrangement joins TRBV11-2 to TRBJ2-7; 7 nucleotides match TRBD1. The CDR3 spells CASSPDRRYEQYF. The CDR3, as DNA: TGTGCCAGCAGCCCGGACAGGAGGTACGAGCAGTACTTC.